A selection of T cell receptor beta chains follows, all from one sample in a study of T cells after yellow fever vaccination. MiXCR was run by TCRdb on the 5' RACE reads, yielding one entry per CDR3 protein. Among 350,000 to 550,000 distinct CDR3 sequences listed, roughly a sixth were seen once. The sample here was PBMCs, taken before the yellow fever booster vaccination. All receptors derive from a man between 18 and 35 years old who received the YFV17D yellow fever vaccine. Each CDR3 is given with its conserved first and last residue. A D gene is named only where the DNA matches it firmly. Clone size appears in some rows only: once, few, many, or a class for an expanded clone.

abundance,d_gene,v_gene,j_gene,CDR3aa,CDR3nt
few,-,TRBV27,TRBJ1-4,CASSSEGGTSTNEKLFF,TGTGCCAGCAGTTCAGAAGGGGGTACCTCAACTAATGAAAAACTGTTTTTT
few,-,TRBV4-1,TRBJ1-1,CASSQEGMNTEAFF,TGCGCCAGCAGCCAAGAGGGGATGAACACTGAAGCTTTCTTT
-,-,TRBV20-1,TRBJ1-5,CSARMGQPQHF,TGCAGTGCCCGGATGGGTCAGCCCCAGCATTTT
-,-,TRBV3-1,TRBJ2-3,CASSQVVSRTSTDTQYF,TGTGCCAGCAGCCAAGTTGTTTCGAGAACTAGCACAGATACGCAGTATTTT
-,-,TRBV5-1,TRBJ2-1,CASGRGGWNEQFF,TGCGCCAGCGGTAGGGGGGGATGGAATGAGCAGTTCTTC
many,TRBD2,TRBV20-1,TRBJ2-5,CSALAGETQYF,TGCAGTGCACTAGCGGGGGAGACCCAGTACTTC
-,-,TRBV28,TRBJ2-5,CASVRGKETQYF,TGTGCCAGCGTTAGAGGAAAAGAGACCCAGTACTTC
many,-,TRBV4-3,TRBJ1-1,CASSQGAGAAFF,TGCGCCAGCAGCCAAGGGGCAGGGGCAGCTTTCTTT
few,TRBD2,TRBV6-5,TRBJ2-5,CASSSGLAGDQETQYF,TGTGCCAGCAGTTCCGGACTAGCGGGGGATCAAGAGACCCAGTACTTC
many,-,TRBV7-2,TRBJ2-5,CASSLAGKTQYF,TGTGCCAGCAGCTTAGCGGGCAAGACCCAGTACTTC
few,TRBD1,TRBV20-1,TRBJ1-5,CSALTGGDQPQHF,TGCAGTGCCCTGACAGGGGGCGATCAGCCCCAGCATTTT
-,-,TRBV7-2,TRBJ1-4,CASSRRGGRNEKLFF,TGTGCCAGCAGCCGGAGAGGGGGGCGGAATGAAAAACTGTTTTTT
-,-,TRBV29-1,TRBJ2-2,CSSRTGNTGELFF,TGCAGCTCGAGGACGGGGAACACCGGGGAGCTGTTTTTT
many,TRBD1,TRBV7-2,TRBJ2-5,CASSLSRPGGETQYF,TGTGCCAGCAGCTTAAGTCGGCCAGGGGGAGAGACCCAGTACTTC
-,TRBD2,TRBV9,TRBJ2-5,CASSVASGGAGETQYF,TGTGCCAGCAGCGTCGCTAGCGGGGGGGCCGGCGAGACCCAGTACTTC
-,-,TRBV20-1,TRBJ2-2,CSARGRDGWNTGELFF,TGCAGTGCTAGAGGACGGGACGGATGGAACACCGGGGAGCTGTTTTTT
-,-,TRBV5-1,TRBJ2-1,CASSAGSTTYNEQFF,TGCGCCAGCAGTGCAGGGAGTACCACCTACAATGAGCAGTTCTTC
-,TRBD1,TRBV4-3,TRBJ2-2,CASSQEYRGYTGELFF,TGCGCCAGCAGCCAAGAATACAGGGGATACACCGGGGAGCTGTTTTTT
-,-,TRBV6-5,TRBJ2-3,CASSYRGYTDTQYF,TGTGCCAGCAGTTACCGGGGGTACACAGATACGCAGTATTTT
-,-,TRBV5-1,TRBJ2-2,CASSLLTTLRGELFF,TGCGCCAGCAGCTTACTCACCACCCTCAGGGGGGAGCTGTTTTTT
-,TRBD1,TRBV4-3,TRBJ2-3,CASSQAGQGASDTQYF,TGCGCCAGCAGCCAAGCAGGACAGGGGGCTTCAGATACGCAGTATTTT
few,-,TRBV29-1,TRBJ2-4,CSVEGPRGKNIQYF,TGCAGCGTTGAGGGGCCGCGGGGAAAAAACATTCAGTACTTC
few,-,TRBV27,TRBJ2-2,CASSLGHAANTGELFF,TGTGCCAGCAGTCTTGGACACGCCGCGAACACCGGGGAGCTGTTTTTT
few,-,TRBV12-3/TRBV12-4,TRBJ2-3,CASSLGNILSTDTQYF,TGTGCCAGCAGTTTAGGGAACATCTTGAGCACAGATACGCAGTATTTT
-,TRBD2,TRBV7-2,TRBJ2-7,CASSITRGSYEQYF,TGTGCCAGCAGCATAACGCGGGGGAGCTACGAGCAGTACTTC
-,TRBD2,TRBV4-2,TRBJ2-2,CASSQSPGGGLAGELFF,TGTGCCAGCAGCCAATCCCCTGGCGGGGGGCTGGCCGGGGAGCTGTTTTTT
few,TRBD1,TRBV20-1,TRBJ2-7,CSAQPQGAGEQYF,TGCAGTGCTCAGCCACAGGGGGCGGGGGAGCAGTACTTC
few,-,TRBV29-1,TRBJ2-5,CSARTEVLEETQYF,TGCAGCGCCCGAACAGAAGTCCTAGAAGAGACCCAGTACTTC
few,-,TRBV29-1,TRBJ1-2,CSVEEGYGYTF,TGCAGCGTTGAAGAAGGGTATGGCTACACCTTC
few,TRBD1,TRBV4-3,TRBJ2-7,CASSQGTGGAYEQYF,TGCGCCAGCAGCCAAGGGACAGGGGGGGCCTACGAGCAGTACTTC
few,-,TRBV4-3,TRBJ2-7,CASSPRVTRTEQYF,TGCGCCAGCAGCCCCCGGGTAACGAGGACCGAGCAGTACTTC
-,-,TRBV29-1,TRBJ2-7,CSVWTVSYEQYF,TGCAGCGTGTGGACAGTCTCCTACGAGCAGTACTTC
few,-,TRBV3-1,TRBJ2-7,CASSLGGTTYEQYF,TGTGCCAGCAGCCTAGGAGGGACAACCTACGAGCAGTACTTC
-,-,TRBV5-1,TRBJ2-1,CASSFSGLQEQFF,TGCGCCAGCAGCTTTAGCGGCCTTCAGGAGCAGTTCTTC
-,-,TRBV5-1,TRBJ1-6,CASSLGLQPGGYSPLHF,TGCGCCAGCAGCTTGGGATTGCAGCCCGGGGGTTATTCACCCCTCCACTTT
few,-,TRBV4-1,TRBJ2-5,CASSQVGGAVAGETQYF,TGCGCCAGCAGCCAAGTTGGGGGCGCGGTCGCAGGAGAGACCCAGTACTTC
-,-,TRBV25-1,TRBJ2-5,CASSVGPGTQYF,TGTGCCAGCAGTGTCGGTCCGGGGACCCAGTACTTC
-,-,TRBV21-1,TRBJ1-1,CASSKKTGNTEAFF,TGTGCCAGCAGCAAGAAGACAGGGAACACTGAAGCTTTCTTT
-,-,TRBV6-2/TRBV6-3,TRBJ2-7,CASSSRVTGSYEQYF,TGTGCCAGCAGTTCCCGGGTGACAGGAAGCTACGAGCAGTACTTC
few,TRBD1,TRBV2,TRBJ1-5,CASSARTGRNQPQHF,TGTGCCAGCAGTGCTCGGACAGGGAGAAATCAGCCCCAGCATTTT
-,TRBD1,TRBV18,TRBJ2-1,CASSHRTGRQFF,TGTGCCAGCTCCCATAGGACAGGGCGGCAGTTCTTC
few,TRBD2,TRBV7-2,TRBJ2-7,CASSLGGSRYEQYF,TGTGCCAGCAGCTTGGGGGGGTCCCGCTACGAGCAGTACTTC